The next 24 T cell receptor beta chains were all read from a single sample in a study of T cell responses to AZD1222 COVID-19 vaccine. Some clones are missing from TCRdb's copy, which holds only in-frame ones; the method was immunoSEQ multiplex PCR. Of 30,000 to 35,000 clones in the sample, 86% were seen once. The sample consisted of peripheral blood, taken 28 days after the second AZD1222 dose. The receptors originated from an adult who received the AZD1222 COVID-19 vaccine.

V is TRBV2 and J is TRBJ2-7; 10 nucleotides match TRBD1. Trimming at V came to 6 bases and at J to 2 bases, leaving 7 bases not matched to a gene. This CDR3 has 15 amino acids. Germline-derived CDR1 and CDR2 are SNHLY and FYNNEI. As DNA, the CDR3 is TGTGCCAGCAGACGTCCCGGGACAGGGGCCTACGAGCAGTACTTC. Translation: CASRRPGTGAYEQYF.

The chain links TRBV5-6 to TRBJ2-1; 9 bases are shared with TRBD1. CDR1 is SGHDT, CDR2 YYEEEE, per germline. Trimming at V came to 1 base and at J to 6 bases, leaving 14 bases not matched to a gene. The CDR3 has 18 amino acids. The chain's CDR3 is CASSLRQGGWLGSNEQFF. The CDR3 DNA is TGTGCCAGCAGCTTGAGACAGGGGGGATGGTTAGGGTCCAATGAGCAGTTCTTC.

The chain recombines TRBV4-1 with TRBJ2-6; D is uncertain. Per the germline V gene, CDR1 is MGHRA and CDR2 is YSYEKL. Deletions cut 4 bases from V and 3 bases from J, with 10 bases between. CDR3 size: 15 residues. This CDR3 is CASSLERLGANVLTF. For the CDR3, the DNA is TGCGCCAGCAGCCTAGAGAGGCTTGGGGCCAACGTCCTGACTTTC.

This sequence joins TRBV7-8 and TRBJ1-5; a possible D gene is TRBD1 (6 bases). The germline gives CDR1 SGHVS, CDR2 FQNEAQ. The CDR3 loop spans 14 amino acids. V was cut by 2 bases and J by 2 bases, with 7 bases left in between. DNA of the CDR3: TGTGCCAGCAGCTTAAACAGGGGCAATCAGCCCCAGCATTTT. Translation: CASSLNRGNQPQHF.

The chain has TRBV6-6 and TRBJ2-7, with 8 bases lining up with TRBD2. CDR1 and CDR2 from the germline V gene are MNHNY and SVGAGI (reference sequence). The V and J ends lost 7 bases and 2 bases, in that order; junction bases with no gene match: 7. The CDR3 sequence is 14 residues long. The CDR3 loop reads CASTPGSGAYEQYF. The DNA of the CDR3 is TGTGCCAGCACCCCCGGTAGCGGGGCCTACGAGCAGTACTTC.

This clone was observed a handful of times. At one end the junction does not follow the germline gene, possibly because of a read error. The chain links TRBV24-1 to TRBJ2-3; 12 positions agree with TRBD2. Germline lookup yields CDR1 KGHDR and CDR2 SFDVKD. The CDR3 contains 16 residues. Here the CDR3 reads CATSEMTSGSSETQYF. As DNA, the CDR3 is TGTGCCACCAGTGAAATGACTAGCGGGAGCTCAGAGACGCAGTATTTT.

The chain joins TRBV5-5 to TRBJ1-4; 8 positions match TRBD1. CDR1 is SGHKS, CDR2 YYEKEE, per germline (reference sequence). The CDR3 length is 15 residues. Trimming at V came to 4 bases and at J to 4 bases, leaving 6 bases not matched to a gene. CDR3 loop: CASSLGQGINEKLFF. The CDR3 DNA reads TGTGCCAGCAGCCTAGGACAGGGAATTAATGAAAAACTGTTTTTT. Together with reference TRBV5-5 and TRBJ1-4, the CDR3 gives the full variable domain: DAGVTQSPTHLIKTRGQQVTLRCSPISGHKSVSWYQQVLGQGPQFIFQYYEKEERGRGNFPDRFSARQFPNYSSELNVNALLLGDSALYLCASSLGQGINEKLFFGSGTQLSVL.

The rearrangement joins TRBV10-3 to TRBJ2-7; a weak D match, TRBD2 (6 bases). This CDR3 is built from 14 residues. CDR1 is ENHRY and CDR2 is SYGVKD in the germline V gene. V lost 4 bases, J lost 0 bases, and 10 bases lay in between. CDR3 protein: CAISVGGNSYEQYF. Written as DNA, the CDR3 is TGTGCCATCAGTGTGGGAGGAAACTCCTACGAGCAGTACTTC.

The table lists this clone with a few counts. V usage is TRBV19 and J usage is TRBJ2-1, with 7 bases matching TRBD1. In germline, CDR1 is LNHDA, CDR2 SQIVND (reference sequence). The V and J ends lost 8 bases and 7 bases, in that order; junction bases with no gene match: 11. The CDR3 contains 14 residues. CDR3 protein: CASGRQGEGNEQFF. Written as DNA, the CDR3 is TGTGCCAGTGGTCGACAGGGTGAGGGGAATGAGCAGTTCTTC.

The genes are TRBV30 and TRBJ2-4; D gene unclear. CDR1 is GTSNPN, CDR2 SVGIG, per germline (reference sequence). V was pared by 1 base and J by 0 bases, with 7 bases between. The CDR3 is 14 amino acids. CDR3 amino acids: CAWSDLGAKNIQYF. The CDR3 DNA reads TGTGCCTGGAGTGATCTGGGAGCCAAAAACATTCAGTACTTC.

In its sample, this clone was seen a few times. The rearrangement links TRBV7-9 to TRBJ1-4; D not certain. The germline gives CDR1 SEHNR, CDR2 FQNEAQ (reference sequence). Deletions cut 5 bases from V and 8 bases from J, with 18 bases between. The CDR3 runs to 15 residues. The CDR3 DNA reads TGTGCCAGCAGCCGGGCCTCATTAGAGGGCGAAAAACTGTTTTTT. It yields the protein CASSRASLEGEKLFF.

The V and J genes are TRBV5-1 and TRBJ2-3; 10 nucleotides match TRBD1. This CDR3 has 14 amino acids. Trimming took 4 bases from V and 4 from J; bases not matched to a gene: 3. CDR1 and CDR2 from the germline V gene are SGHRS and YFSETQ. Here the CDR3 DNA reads TGCGCCAGCAGCCCGGGACAGGGGTCAGATACGCAGTATTTT. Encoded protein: CASSPGQGSDTQYF. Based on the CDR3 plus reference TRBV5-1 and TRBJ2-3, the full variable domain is KAGVTQTPRYLIKTRGQQVTLSCSPISGHRSVSWYQQTPGQGLQFLFEYFSETQRNKGNFPGRFSGRQFSNSRSEMNVSTLELGDSALYLCASSPGQGSDTQYFGPGTRLTVL.

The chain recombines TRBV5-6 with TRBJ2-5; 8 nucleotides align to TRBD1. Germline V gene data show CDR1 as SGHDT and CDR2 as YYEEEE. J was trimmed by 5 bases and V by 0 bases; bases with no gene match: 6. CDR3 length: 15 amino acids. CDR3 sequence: CASSLGQGAVETQYF. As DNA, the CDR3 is TGTGCCAGCAGCTTGGGGCAGGGGGCCGTCGAGACCCAGTACTTC.

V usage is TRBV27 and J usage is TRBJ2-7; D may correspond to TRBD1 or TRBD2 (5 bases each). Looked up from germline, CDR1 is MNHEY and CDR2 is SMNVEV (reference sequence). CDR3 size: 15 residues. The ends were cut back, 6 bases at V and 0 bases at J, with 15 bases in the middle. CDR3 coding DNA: TGTGCCAGCAGCCCTCTTTGGGACCGCTCCTACGAGCAGTACTTC. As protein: CASSPLWDRSYEQYF.

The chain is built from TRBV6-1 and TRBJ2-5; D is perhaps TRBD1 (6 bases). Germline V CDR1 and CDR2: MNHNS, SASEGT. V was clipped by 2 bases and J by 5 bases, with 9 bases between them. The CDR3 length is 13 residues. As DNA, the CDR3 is TGTGCCAGCAGTGAACAGGGGTACGAGACCCAGTACTTC. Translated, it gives CASSEQGYETQYF.

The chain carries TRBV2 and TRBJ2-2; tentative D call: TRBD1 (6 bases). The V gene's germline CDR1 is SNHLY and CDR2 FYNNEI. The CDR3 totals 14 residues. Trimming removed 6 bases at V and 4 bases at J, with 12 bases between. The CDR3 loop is CASSTTGFTGELFF. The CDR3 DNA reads TGTGCCAGCAGCACAACAGGGTTCACCGGGGAGCTGTTTTTT.

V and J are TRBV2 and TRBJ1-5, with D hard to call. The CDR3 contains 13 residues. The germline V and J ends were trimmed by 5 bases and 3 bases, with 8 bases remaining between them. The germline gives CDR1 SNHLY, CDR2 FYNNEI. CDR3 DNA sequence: TGTGCCAGCAGTAGCAACGTCAATCAGCCCCAGCATTTT. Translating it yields CASSSNVNQPQHF.

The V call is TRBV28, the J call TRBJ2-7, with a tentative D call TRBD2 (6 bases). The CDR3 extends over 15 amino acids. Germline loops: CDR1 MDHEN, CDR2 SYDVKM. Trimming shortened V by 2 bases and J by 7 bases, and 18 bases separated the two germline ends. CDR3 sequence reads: CASSLGGSRAREQYF. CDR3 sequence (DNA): TGTGCCAGCAGTTTAGGGGGGTCGAGGGCCAGGGAGCAGTACTTC.

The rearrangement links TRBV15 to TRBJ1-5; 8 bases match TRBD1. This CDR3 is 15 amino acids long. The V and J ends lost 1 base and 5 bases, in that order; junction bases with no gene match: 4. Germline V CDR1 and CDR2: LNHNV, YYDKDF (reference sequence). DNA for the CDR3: TGTGCCACCAGCAGAGCACAGGGGGTAGATCAGCCCCAGCATTTT. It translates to CATSRAQGVDQPQHF.

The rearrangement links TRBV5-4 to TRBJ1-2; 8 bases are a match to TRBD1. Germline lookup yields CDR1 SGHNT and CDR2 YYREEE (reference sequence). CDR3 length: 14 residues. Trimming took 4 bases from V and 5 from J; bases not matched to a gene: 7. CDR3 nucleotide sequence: TGTGCCAGCAGCCTGGACAGGGAGGTATATGGCTACACCTTC. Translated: CASSLDREVYGYTF.

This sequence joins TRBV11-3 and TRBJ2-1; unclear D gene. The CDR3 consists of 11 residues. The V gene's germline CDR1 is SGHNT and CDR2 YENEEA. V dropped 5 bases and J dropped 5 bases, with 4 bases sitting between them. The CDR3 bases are TGTGCCAGCAGCCGTAACAATGAGCAGTTCTTC. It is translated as CASSRNNEQFF.

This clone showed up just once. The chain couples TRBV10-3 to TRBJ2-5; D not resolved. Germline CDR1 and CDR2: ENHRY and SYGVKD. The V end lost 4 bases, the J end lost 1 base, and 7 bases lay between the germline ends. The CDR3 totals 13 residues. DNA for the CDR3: TGTGCCATCAGTGGTGTTTCCCAAGAGACCCAGTACTTC. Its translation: CAISGVSQETQYF.

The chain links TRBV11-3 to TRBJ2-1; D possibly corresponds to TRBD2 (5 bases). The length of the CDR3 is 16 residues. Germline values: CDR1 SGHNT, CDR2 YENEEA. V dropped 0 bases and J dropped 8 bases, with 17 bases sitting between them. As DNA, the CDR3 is TGTGCCAGCAGCTTAGAGGGCCGGGAAGGTATGGATGAGCAGTTCTTC. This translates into CASSLEGREGMDEQFF.

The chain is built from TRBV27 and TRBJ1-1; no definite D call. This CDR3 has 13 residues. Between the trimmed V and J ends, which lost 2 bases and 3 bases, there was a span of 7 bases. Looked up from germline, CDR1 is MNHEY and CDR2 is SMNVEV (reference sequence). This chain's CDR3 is CASSLVGYTEAFF. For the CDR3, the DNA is TGTGCCAGCAGTTTAGTGGGGTACACTGAAGCTTTCTTT.